This section outlines one T cell receptor (beta chain) sequence together with its context. Antigen: not known. 60 Vbeta and 13 Jbeta primers were used in PCR. Libraries were prepared by immunoSEQ multiplex PCR; TCRdb keeps only in-frame clonotypes and omits some of them. The sample has tens of thousands of clones; around 80% are singletons. V lost 0 bases, J lost 4 bases, and 9 bases lay in between. This CDR3 is built from 14 residues. Germline CDR1 MNHEY, CDR2 SMNVEV (reference sequence). This specimen comes from a study of cytomegalovirus exposure and HLA in healthy donors. Study details: Drawn from HLA-typed donors, some 80 million unique TCRs were held in an early data release.

Study-wide results and caveats: The study put 150 to 200 TCR beta chains on its list as cytomegalovirus-associated. Later analysis revealed greater clonal expansion in HLA-associated TCR beta chains than in equally common others. It was reported that the classifier diagnosed cytomegalovirus status with high specificity and sensitivity in both the original and validation cohorts.

The receptor was derived from a male donor in good health and CMV-seropositive. V is TRBV27 and J is TRBJ1-2, with no clear D. Input material: PBMCs. The CDR3 DNA reads as TGTGCCAGCAGTTTATCGAACAGAATCTATGGCTACACCTTC. Translated, it gives CASSLSNRIYGYTF.